This record concerns one T cell receptor (beta chain) sequence. The antigen is not known. The V and J ends lost 6 bases and 1 base respectively, with 10 bases between them. The CDR3 is 13 amino acids. CDR1 is WNHNN, CDR2 SYGVQD, per germline (reference sequence). The repertoire was sequenced with immunoSEQ multiplex PCR; TCRdb's copy has only in-frame clones and lacks some. The sample shows 15,000 to 20,000 clones, 75% to 80% of them seen only once. The data stem from a study of CD4 T cells in relation to SARS-CoV-2 and coronaviruses. CD4+ T cells from unexposed donors were obtained before the COVID-19 pandemic (2011-2018). Isolation of CD4+ T cells took place after about 9 days in culture. Cells permitting, SARS-CoV-2 S/N and four cold-coronavirus spikes were tested on unexposed-donor CD4+ T cells. Approximately 1.8 million PBMCs per well were cultured with approximately 9.5 IU/ml IL-2.

This TCR derives from a human donor in good health. This chain joins TRBV10-1 and TRBJ2-7, with D perhaps assigned TRBD1 or TRBD2 (5 bases each). Input material: CD4+ T cells from PBMCs, cultured in vitro. CDR3 sequence reads: CASSRDPSYEQYF. CDR3 nucleotides: TGCGCCAGCAGCCGGGACCCATCCTACGAGCAGTACTTC.